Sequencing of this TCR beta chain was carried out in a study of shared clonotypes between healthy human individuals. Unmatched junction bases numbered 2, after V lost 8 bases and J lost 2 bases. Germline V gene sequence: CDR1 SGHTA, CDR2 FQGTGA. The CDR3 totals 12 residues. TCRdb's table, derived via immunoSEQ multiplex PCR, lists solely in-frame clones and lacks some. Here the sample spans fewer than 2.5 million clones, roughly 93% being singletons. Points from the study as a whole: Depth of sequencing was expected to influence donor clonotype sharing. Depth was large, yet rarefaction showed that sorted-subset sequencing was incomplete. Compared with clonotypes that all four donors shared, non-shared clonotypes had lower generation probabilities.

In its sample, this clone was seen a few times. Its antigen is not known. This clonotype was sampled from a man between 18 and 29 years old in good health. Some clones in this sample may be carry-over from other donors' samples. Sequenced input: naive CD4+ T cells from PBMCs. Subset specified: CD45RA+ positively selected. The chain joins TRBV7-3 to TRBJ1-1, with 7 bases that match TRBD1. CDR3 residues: CASGDRNTEAFF. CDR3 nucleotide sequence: TGTGCCAGCGGGGACAGAAACACTGAAGCTTTCTTT. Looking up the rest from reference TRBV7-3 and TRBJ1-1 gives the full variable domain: GAGVSQTPSNKVTEKGKYVELRCDPISGHTALYWYRQSLGQGPEFLIYFQGTGAADDSGLPNDRFFAVRPEGSVSTLKIQRTERGDSAVYLCASGDRNTEAFFGQGTRLTVV.